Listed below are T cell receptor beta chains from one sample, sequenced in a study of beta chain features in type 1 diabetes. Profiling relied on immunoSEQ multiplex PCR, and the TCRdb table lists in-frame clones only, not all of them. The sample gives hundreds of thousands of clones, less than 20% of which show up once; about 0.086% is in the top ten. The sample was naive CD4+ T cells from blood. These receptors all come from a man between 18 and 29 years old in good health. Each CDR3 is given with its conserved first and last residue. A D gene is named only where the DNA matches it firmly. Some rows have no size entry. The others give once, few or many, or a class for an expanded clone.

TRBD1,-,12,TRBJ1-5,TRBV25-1,TGTGCCAGCAGGACAGGGGTTCAGCCCCAGCATTTT,CASRTGVQPQHF
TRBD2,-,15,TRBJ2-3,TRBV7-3,TGTGCCAGCAGCTTCACTAGCGGGGGCACAGATACGCAGTATTTT,CASSFTSGGTDTQYF
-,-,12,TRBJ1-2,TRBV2,TGTGCCGACCGGGACGTCGACGTTGGCTACACCTTC,CADRDVDVGYTF
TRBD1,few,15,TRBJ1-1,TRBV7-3,TGTGCCAGCAGCTTGGGACAGCTGTTGAACACTGAAGCTTTCTTT,CASSLGQLLNTEAFF
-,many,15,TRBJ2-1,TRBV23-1,TGCGCCAGCAGGCCGGGACATATGGTGTGTGAGGAGCAGTTCTTC,CASRPGHMVCEEQFF
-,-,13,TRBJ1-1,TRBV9,TGTGCCAGCAGCGTAGGGGCGAACACTGAAGCTTTCTTT,CASSVGANTEAFF
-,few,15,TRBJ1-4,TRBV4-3,TGCGCCAGCAGCCCCGAGGGCAGGTTTAATGAAAAACTGTTTTTT,CASSPEGRFNEKLFF
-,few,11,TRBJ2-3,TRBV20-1,TGCAGTGCCCCCCCGCTTGATGAGCAGTATTTT,CSAPPLDEQYF
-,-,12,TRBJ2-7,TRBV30,TGTGCCTGGAGTCCCACAGGACAGTCTAAGGACTTC,CAWSPTGQSKDF
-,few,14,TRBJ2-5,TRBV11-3,TGTGCCAGCAGCTTAGATTCGGCAACCCCGACCCAGTACTTC,CASSLDSATPTQYF
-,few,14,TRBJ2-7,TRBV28,TGTGCCAGCACCCCAGCAGGGATCCCCTACGAGCAGTACTTC,CASTPAGIPYEQYF
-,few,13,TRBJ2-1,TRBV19,TGTGCCAGTAGTGTCGTTTCCGGGACATTTCAGTTCTTC,CASSVVSGTFQFF
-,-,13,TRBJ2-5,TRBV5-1,TGCGCCAGCACTCGGGGGTACCAAGAGACCCAGTACTTC,CASTRGYQETQYF
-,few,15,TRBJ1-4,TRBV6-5,TGTGCCAGCAGTTACTCGATCGGGACTAATGAAAAACTGTTTTTT,CASSYSIGTNEKLFF
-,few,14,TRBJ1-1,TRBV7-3,TGTGCCAGCAGCGCTGGCCCCGTGAACACTGAAGCTTTCTTT,CASSAGPVNTEAFF
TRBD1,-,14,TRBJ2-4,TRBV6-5,TGTGCCAGCAGGCCTCGACAGGGGTGGAACATTCAGTACTTC,CASRPRQGWNIQYF
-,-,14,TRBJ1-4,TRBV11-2,TGTGCCAGCAGCTTTCCCCATTGGGGGGAAAAACTGTTTTTT,CASSFPHWGEKLFF
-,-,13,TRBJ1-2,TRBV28,TGTGCCAGCAATCTGACCCCGTACTATGGCTACACCTTC,CASNLTPYYGYTF
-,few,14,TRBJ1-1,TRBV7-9,TGTGCCAGCAGCCCATCGGACTGGAACACTGAAGCTTTCTTT,CASSPSDWNTEAFF
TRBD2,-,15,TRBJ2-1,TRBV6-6,TGTGCCAGCAGATCGACTAGCGGGCTTTTAAATGAGCAGTTCTTC,CASRSTSGLLNEQFF
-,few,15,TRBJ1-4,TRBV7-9,TGTGCCAGCAGATCGAATTCAGGGTCTAATGAAAAACTGTTTTTT,CASRSNSGSNEKLFF
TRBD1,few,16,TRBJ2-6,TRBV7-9,TGTGCCAGCAGCTTGACAGGGCTAACTGGGGCCAACGTCCTGACTTTC,CASSLTGLTGANVLTF
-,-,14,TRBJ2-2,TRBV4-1,TGCGCCAGCAGCCAAGACAGGGTGACCGGGGAGCTGTTTTTT,CASSQDRVTGELFF
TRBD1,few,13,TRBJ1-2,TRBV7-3,TGTGCCAGCAGCTTAGACAGGGATCATGGCTACACCTTC,CASSLDRDHGYTF
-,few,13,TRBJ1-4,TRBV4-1,TGCGCCAGCAGCCAAGAATTTTCGGGGAAACTGTTTTTT,CASSQEFSGKLFF
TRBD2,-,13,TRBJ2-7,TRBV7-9,TGTGCCAGCAGCGTGGCGGGAGCTGGCGAGCAGTACTTC,CASSVAGAGEQYF
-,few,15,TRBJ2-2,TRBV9,TGTGCCAGCAGCGGACCAGCTTGGAACACCGGGGAGCTGTTTTTT,CASSGPAWNTGELFF
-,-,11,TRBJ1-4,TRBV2,TGTGCCAGCAGTGAGGAGGAAAAACTGTTTTTT,CASSEEEKLFF
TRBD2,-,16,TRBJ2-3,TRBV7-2,TGTGCCAGCAGCTTAGGGCGGGGGGGCCGTAGAGATACGCAGTATTTT,CASSLGRGGRRDTQYF
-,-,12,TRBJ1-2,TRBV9,TGTGCCAGCAGCCCCGCGATGGGCGGCTACACCTTC,CASSPAMGGYTF
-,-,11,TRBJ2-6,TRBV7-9,TGTGCCAGCGGTATGGCCAACGTCCTGACTTTC,CASGMANVLTF
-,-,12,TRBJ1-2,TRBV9,TGTGCCAGCAGCGTAGAAGGATATGGCTACACCTTC,CASSVEGYGYTF
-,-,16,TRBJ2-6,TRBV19,TGTGCCAGTAGTATAAGGTCAGCCTCTGGGGCCAACGTCCTGACTTTC,CASSIRSASGANVLTF
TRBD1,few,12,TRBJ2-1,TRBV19,TGTGCCAGTAGTTTCAGACAGGGCTGGGCGTTCTTC,CASSFRQGWAFF
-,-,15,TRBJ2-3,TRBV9,TGTGCCAGCTCCCTAAGCCCGGGTAGCACAGATACGCAGTATTTT,CASSLSPGSTDTQYF
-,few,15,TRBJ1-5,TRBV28,TGTGCCAGCAGTTTTGGGGGGGCGGTCAATCAGCCCCAGCATTTT,CASSFGGAVNQPQHF
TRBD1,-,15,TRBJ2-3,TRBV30,TGTGCCTGGGTCCGGGCTACAGGGGTGGCAGATACGCAGTATTTT,CAWVRATGVADTQYF
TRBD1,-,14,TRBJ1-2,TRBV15,TGTGCCACCACCACCCCGCAGGGGGCTAGAGGCTACACCTTC,CATTTPQGARGYTF
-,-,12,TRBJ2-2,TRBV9,TGTGCCAGCAGCGTAAAGGACGGGGAGCTGTTTTTT,CASSVKDGELFF
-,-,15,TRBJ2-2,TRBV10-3,TGTGCCATCACCTCGACAGCACCAAACACCGGGGAGCTGTTTTTT,CAITSTAPNTGELFF
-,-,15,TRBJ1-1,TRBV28,TGTGCCAGCAGTTCCCCGACAGGCCCGGGGACTGAAGCTTTCTTT,CASSSPTGPGTEAFF